This is a list of T cell receptor beta chains from one sample in a study of T cells in tuberculosis. Generated by immunoSEQ multiplex PCR, the TCRdb table keeps only in-frame clones and is missing some. This sample has 85,000 to 100,000 clones; roughly 93% occur once, and the top ten carry approximately 2%. The specimen was CD1b-GMM tetramer-negative cells sorted from PBMCs. These receptors originate from an adult woman with latent tuberculosis. CDR3s include the opening cysteine and the closing phenylalanine or tryptophan. Each record gives: J gene, V gene, CDR3 protein.

J: TRBJ1-1
V: TRBV30
CDR3: CACRVLRTEAFF

J: TRBJ1-2
V: TRBV4-3
CDR3: CASSQEDRGKAGYTF

J: TRBJ2-3
V: TRBV4-2
CDR3: CASSQGLAGEGAAFRDTQYF

J: TRBJ1-4
V: TRBV5-8
CDR3: CASSLWDRPNEKLFF

J: TRBJ1-5
V: TRBV28
CDR3: CASTPGAGKASQPQHF

J: TRBJ2-4
V: TRBV4-3
CDR3: CASSQDGQGVTKNIQYF

J: TRBJ1-2
V: TRBV28
CDR3: CASRGGQGASRYGYTF

J: TRBJ2-6
V: TRBV19
CDR3: CASSISRAGANVLTF

J: TRBJ1-4
V: TRBV10-3
CDR3: CAISTGTTGEKLFF

J: TRBJ1-1
V: TRBV19
CDR3: CASPLSEGQALMNTEAFF

J: TRBJ1-4
V: TRBV28
CDR3: CASSLRDKVGEKLFF

J: TRBJ1-1
V: TRBV19
CDR3: CARVGGLNTEAFF

J: TRBJ1-5
V: TRBV9
CDR3: CASSPTGDQPQHF

J: TRBJ1-1
V: TRBV14
CDR3: CASSQGLGRVLGNTEAFF

J: TRBJ2-3
V: TRBV5-1
CDR3: CASSSLAGGQDTQYF

J: TRBJ2-7
V: TRBV7-9
CDR3: CASSLAGGPEQYF

J: TRBJ2-1
V: TRBV19
CDR3: CASSIAGTYNEQFF

J: TRBJ1-1
V: TRBV5-4
CDR3: CASSLDRGRLTEAFF

J: TRBJ1-2
V: TRBV7-9
CDR3: CAAGTNYGYTF

J: TRBJ2-7
V: TRBV6-5
CDR3: CASSLTGQGVYEQYF

J: TRBJ1-4
V: TRBV7-2
CDR3: CASSPWGRTNEKLFF

J: TRBJ2-3
V: TRBV18
CDR3: CASSSRGPDTQYF

J: TRBJ2-4
V: TRBV11-2
CDR3: CASSTRRGGGRSKNIQYF

J: TRBJ2-3
V: TRBV5-4
CDR3: CASSPTGTSVARTDTQYF

J: TRBJ1-2
V: TRBV12-5
CDR3: CASGLGSSGGYTF

J: TRBJ1-2
V: TRBV27
CDR3: CASSLSQTGGVHGYTF

J: TRBJ1-2
V: TRBV7-9
CDR3: CASSADRAGYTF

J: TRBJ2-3
V: TRBV27
CDR3: CASSPGTSGGTDTQYF

J: TRBJ1-2
V: TRBV10-3
CDR3: CAISATGGDYGYTF

J: TRBJ2-1
V: TRBV28
CDR3: CASSLFLVGTSGGTSSYNEQFF

J: TRBJ2-7
V: TRBV15
CDR3: CATSRVTGIEQYF

J: TRBJ2-1
V: TRBV27
CDR3: CASSLRTGQGYEQFF

J: TRBJ1-1
V: TRBV5-1
CDR3: CASSLVGTEAFF

J: TRBJ1-1
V: TRBV6-5
CDR3: CASSYDRVRTEAFF

J: TRBJ2-1
V: TRBV15
CDR3: CATSSPRVAGVYNEQFF

J: TRBJ1-1
V: TRBV19
CDR3: CASNGQGNTEAFF

J: TRBJ1-1
V: TRBV4-3
CDR3: CASSQKKTGAPKAEAFF

J: TRBJ2-2
V: TRBV7-6
CDR3: CASSFASTGPEPTGELFF

J: TRBJ1-1
V: TRBV18
CDR3: CASSPTGSDTEAFF